This T cell receptor beta chain was recorded in a study of blood T cell repertoires in COVID-19. About the study: Donors in the United States, Italy and Spain gave samples during acute or convalescent COVID-19. PBMCs, B-cell-depleted T cells, or T cells were the source of the cDNA or gDNA that made up the material.

Germline-derived CDR1 and CDR2 are LGHDT and YNNKEL (reference sequence). V dropped 4 bases and J dropped 0 bases, with 13 bases sitting between them. The length of the CDR3 is 16 residues. Under the authors' procedure: Cell counts per sample came from amplifying reference gene primers. Assay used: immunoSEQ multiplex PCR; TCRdb lists only in-frame clones, some missing. Clonal size and the V and J genes are those of that table, whereas D and trimming came from the DNA. The sample lists 280,000 or so clones, 88% seen once, with almost 9.5% in the top ten. The chain couples TRBV3-1 (or the pseudogene TRBV3-2) to TRBJ1-5; D gene ambiguous. The specimen was peripheral blood. This TCR was sampled from a man aged 18 to 30 with active or convalescent COVID-19. In DNA, the CDR3 is TGTGCCAGCAGCCTCGGAGGACCTAATAGCAATCAGCCCCAGCATTTT. It yields the protein CASSLGGPNSNQPQHF.